The clone carrying this TCR beta chain is a singleton in its sample. The CDR3 is made up of 15 amino acids. The V and J ends lost 8 bases and 4 bases respectively, with 20 bases between them. The germline gives CDR1 MNHNS, CDR2 SASEGT. The method was immunoSEQ multiplex PCR; TCRdb's version includes in-frame clones alone and lacks a portion of them. This sample has under 80,000 clones, with 85% to 95% found just once. These data are taken from a study of technical replicates of blood from four donors. The V and J genes are TRBV6-1 and TRBJ1-1; D gene unclear. The sample consisted of T cells isolated from PBMCs. The sequence came from a human donor in good health. CDR3 amino acids: CASLGSEAGSTEAFF. The CDR3 bases are TGTGCCAGCCTAGGCTCAGAGGCGGGGAGCACTGAAGCTTTCTTT.